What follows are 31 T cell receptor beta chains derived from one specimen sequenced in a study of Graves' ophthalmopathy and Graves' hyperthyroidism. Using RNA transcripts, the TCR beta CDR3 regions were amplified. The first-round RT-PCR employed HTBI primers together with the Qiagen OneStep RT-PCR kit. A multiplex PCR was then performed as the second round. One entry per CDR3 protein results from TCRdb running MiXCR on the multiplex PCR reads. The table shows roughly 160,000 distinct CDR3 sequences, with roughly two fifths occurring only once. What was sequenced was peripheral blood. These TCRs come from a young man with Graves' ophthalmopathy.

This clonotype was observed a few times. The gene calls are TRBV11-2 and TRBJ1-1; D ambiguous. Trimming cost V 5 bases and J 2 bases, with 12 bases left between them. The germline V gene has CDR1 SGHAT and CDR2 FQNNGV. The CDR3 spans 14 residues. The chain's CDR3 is CASSQQLSNTEAFF. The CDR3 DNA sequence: TGTGCCAGCAGCCAACAGCTTTCCAACACTGAAGCTTTCTTT.

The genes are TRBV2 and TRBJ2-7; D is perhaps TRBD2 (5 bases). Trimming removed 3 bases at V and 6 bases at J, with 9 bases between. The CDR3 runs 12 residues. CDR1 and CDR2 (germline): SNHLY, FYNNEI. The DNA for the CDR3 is TGTGCCAGCAGTGAGTTAGCGCTCGAGCAGTACTTC. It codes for CASSELALEQYF. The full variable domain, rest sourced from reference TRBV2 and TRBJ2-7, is EPEVTQTPSHQVTQMGQEVILRCVPISNHLYFYWYRQILGQKVEFLVSFYNNEISEKSEIFDDQFSVERPDGSNFTLKIRSTKLEDSAMYFCASSELALEQYFGPGTRLTVT.

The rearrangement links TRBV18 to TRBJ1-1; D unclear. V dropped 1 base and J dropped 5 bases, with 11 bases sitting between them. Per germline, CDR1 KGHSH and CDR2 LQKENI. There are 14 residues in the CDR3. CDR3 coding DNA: TGTGCCAGCTCACCACGAAATCAAGGGACTGAAGCTTTCTTT. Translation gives CASSPRNQGTEAFF.

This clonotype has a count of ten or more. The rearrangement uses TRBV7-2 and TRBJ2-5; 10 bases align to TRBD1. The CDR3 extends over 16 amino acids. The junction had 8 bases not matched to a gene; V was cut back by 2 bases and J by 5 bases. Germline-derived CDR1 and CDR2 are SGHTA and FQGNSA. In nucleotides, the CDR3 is TGTGCCAGCAGCTTATCGGGGACAGGGGCTCGGGAGACCCAGTACTTC. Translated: CASSLSGTGARETQYF.

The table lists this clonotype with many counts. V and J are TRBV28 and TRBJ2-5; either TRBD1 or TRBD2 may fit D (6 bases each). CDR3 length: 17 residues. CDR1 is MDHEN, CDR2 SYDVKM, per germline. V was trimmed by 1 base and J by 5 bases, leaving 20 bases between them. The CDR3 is CASSLLSGGRFWETQYF. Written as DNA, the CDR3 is TGTGCCAGCAGTTTATTAAGTGGGGGGCGGTTCTGGGAGACCCAGTACTTC.

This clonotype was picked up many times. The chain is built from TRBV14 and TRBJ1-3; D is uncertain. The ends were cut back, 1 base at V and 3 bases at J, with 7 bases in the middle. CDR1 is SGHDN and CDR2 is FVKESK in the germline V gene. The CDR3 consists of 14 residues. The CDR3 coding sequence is TGTGCCAGCAGCCAAGGGAACATTGGAAACACCATATATTTT. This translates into CASSQGNIGNTIYF.

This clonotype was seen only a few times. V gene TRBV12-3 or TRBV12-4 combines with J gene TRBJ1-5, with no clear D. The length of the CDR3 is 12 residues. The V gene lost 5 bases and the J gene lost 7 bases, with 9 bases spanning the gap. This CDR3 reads CASSMGGQPQHF. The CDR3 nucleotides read TGTGCCAGCAGTATGGGCGGGCAGCCCCAGCATTTT.

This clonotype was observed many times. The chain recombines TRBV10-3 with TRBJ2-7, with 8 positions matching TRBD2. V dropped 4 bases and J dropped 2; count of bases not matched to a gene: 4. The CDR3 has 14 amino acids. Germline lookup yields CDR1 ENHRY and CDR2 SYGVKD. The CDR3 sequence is CAISGRAGAYEQYF. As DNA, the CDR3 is TGTGCCATCAGTGGTAGAGCGGGGGCCTACGAGCAGTACTTC.

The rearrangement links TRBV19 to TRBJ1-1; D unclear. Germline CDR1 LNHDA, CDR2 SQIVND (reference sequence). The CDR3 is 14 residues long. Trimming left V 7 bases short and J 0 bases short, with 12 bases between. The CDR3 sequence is CASTGPRMNTEAFF. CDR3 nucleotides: TGTGCCAGTACTGGGCCAAGGATGAACACTGAAGCTTTCTTT.

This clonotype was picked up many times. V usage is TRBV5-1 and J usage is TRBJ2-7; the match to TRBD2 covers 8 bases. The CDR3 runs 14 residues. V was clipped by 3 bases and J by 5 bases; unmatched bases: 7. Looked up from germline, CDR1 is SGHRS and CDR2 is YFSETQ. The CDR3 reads CASSSLTSEDEQYF. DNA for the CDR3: TGCGCCAGCAGCTCTTTGACTAGCGAAGACGAGCAGTACTTC. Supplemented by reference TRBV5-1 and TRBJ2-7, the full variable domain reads KAGVTQTPRYLIKTRGQQVTLSCSPISGHRSVSWYQQTPGQGLQFLFEYFSETQRNKGNFPGRFSGRQFSNSRSEMNVSTLELGDSALYLCASSSLTSEDEQYFGPGTRLTVT.

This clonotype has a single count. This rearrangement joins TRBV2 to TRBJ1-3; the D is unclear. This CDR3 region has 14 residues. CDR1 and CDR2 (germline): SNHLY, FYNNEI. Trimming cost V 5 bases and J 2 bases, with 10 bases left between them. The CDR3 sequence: CASSREHTGNTIYF. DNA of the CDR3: TGTGCCAGCAGTCGGGAGCATACTGGAAACACCATATATTTT.

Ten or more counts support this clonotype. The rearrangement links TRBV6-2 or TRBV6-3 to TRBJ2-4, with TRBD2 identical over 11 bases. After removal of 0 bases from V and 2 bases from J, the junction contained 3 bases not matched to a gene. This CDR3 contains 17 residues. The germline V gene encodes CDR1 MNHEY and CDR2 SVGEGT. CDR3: CASSYSTSGVPKNIQYF. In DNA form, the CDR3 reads TGTGCCAGCAGTTACTCGACTAGCGGGGTTCCCAAAAACATTCAGTACTTC.

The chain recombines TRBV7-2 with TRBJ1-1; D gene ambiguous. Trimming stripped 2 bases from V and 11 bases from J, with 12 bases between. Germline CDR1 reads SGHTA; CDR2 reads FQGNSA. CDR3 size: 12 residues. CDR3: CASSLSGLVAFF. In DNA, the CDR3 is TGTGCCAGCAGCTTATCGGGATTAGTGGCTTTCTTT.

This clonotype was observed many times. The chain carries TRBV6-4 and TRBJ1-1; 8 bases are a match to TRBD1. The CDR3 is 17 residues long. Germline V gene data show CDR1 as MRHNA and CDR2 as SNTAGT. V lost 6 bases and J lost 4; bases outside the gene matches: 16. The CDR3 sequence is CASSSLRDRSSGTEAFF. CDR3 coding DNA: TGTGCCAGCAGCAGCCTCCGGGACAGGAGTAGTGGCACTGAAGCTTTCTTT.

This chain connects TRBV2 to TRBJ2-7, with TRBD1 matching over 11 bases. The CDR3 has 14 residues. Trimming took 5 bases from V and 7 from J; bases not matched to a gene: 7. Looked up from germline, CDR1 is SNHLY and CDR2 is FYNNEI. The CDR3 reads CASSHRDRGREQYF. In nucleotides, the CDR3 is TGTGCCAGCAGTCACCGGGACAGGGGGAGAGAGCAGTACTTC.

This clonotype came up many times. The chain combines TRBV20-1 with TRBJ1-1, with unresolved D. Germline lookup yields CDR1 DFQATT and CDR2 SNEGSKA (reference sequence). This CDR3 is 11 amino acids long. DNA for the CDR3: TGCAGGCCCGTAGGACGGGCTGAAGCTTTCTTT. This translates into CRPVGRAEAFF.

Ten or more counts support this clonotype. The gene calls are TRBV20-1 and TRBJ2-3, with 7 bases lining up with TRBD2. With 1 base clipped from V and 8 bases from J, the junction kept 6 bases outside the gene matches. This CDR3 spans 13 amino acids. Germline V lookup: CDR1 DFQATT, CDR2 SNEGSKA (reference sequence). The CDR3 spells CSARGGSGGTQYF. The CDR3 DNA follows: TGCAGTGCTAGAGGGGGGTCGGGGGGTACGCAGTATTTT.

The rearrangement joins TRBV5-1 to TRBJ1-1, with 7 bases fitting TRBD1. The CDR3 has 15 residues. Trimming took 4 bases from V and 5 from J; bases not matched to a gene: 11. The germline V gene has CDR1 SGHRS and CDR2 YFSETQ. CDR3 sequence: CASSPGQPGGTEAFF. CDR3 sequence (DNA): TGCGCCAGCAGCCCGGGACAGCCGGGGGGGACTGAAGCTTTCTTT.

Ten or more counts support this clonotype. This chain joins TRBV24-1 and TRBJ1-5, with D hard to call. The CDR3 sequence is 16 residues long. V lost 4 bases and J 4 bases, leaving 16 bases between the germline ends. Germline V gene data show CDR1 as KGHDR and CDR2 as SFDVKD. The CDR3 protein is CATSEGRTGGNQPQHF. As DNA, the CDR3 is TGTGCCACCAGTGAGGGCCGGACGGGAGGGAATCAGCCCCAGCATTTT.

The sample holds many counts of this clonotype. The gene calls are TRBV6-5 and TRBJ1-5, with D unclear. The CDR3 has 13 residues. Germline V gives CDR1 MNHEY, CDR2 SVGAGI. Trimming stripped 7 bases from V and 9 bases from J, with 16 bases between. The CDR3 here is CASTTGTSRPQHF. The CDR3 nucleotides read TGTGCCAGCACCACGGGAACCTCCCGGCCCCAGCATTTT.

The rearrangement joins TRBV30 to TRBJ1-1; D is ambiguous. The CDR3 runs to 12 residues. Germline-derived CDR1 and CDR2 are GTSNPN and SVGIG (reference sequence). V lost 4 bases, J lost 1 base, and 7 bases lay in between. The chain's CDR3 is CAWTGRNTEAFF. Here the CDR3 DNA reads TGTGCCTGGACAGGCAGGAACACTGAAGCTTTCTTT.

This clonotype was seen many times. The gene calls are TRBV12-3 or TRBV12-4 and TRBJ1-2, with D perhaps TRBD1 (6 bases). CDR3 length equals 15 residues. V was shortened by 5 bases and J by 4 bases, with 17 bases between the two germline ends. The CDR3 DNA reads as TGTGCCAGCAGTGCTTCATTTGACAGGCTCTATGGCTACACCTTC. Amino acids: CASSASFDRLYGYTF.

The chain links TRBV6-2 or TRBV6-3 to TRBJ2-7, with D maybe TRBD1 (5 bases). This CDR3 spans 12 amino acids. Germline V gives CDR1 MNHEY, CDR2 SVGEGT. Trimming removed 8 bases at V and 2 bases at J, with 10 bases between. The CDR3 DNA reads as TGTGCCAGCGGGGCTATCCCCTACGAGCAGTACTTC. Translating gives CASGAIPYEQYF.

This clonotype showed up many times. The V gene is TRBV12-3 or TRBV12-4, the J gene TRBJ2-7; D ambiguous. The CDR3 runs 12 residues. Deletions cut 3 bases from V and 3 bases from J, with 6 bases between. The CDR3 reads CASSFNVYEQYF. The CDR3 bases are TGTGCCAGCAGTTTTAACGTCTACGAGCAGTACTTC.

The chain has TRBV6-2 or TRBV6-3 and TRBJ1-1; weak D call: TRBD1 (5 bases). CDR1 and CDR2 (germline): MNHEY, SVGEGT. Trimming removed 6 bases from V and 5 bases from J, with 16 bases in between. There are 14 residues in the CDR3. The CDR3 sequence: CASSNGVGETEAFF. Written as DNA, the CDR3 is TGTGCCAGCAGCAACGGGGTAGGGGAGACTGAAGCTTTCTTT.

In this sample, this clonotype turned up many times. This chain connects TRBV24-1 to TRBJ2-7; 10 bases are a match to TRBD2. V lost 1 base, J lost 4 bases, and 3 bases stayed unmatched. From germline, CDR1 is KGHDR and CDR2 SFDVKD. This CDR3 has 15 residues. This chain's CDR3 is CATSDFSSGSYEQYF. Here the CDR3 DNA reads TGTGCCACCAGTGATTTTTCTAGCGGGAGTTACGAGCAGTACTTC.

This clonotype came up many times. Here the CDR3 DNA reads TGTGCCAGCAGTCAGTGGACAGCGAGCAATCAGCCCCAGCATTTT. As protein: CASSQWTASNQPQHF. The J gene is TRBJ1-5, the V gene TRBV2; D might be TRBD1 (6 bases). The CDR3 length is 15 residues. Trimming shortened V by 5 bases and J by 1 base, and 12 bases separated the two germline ends. The germline CDR1 and CDR2 sequences are SNHLY and FYNNEI.

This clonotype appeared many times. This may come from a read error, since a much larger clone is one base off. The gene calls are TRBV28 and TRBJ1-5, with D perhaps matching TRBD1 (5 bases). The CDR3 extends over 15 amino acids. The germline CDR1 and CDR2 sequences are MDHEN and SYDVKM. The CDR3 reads CASSPQGFINQSQHF. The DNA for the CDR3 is TGTGCCAGCAGTCCCCAGGGCTTTATTAATCAGTCCCAGCATTTT.

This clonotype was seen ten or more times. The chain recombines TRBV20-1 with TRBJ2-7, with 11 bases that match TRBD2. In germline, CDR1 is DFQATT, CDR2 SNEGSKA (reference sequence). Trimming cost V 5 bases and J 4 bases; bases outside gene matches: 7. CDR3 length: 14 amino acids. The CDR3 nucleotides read TGCAGTGCTGCGACTAGCGGGAAATCGTACGAGCAGTACTTC. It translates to CSAATSGKSYEQYF.

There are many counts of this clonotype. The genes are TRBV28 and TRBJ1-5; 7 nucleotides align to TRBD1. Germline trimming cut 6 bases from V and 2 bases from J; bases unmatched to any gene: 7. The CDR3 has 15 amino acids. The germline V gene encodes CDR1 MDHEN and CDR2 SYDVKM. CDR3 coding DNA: TGTGCCAGCAGATCCGGGACAGCCCGCAATCAGCCCCAGCATTTT. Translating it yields CASRSGTARNQPQHF.

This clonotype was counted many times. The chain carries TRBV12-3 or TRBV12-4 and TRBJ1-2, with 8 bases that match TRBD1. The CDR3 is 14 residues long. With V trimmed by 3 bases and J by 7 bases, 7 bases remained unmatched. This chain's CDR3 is CASSLPTGAGGYTF. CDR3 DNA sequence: TGTGCCAGCAGTTTGCCGACAGGGGCGGGTGGCTACACCTTC.